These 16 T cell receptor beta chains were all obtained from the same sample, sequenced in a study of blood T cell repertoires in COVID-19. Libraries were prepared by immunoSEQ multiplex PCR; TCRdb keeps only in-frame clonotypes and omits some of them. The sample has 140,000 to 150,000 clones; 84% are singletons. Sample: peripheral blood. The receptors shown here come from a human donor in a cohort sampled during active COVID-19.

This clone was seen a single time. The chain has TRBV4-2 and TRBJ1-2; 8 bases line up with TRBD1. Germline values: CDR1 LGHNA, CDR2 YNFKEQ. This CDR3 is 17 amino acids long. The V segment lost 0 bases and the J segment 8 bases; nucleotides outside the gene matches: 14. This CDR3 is CASSQDLRGPAREGYTF. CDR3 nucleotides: TGTGCCAGCAGCCAAGATCTCAGGGGGCCGGCCAGGGAAGGCTACACCTTC.

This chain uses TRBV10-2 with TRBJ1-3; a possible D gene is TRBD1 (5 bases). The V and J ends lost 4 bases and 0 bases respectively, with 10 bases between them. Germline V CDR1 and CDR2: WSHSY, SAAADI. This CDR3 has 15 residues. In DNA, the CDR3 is TGCGCCAGCAGTGGCCTGGGGGGCTCTGGAAACACCATATATTTT. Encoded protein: CASSGLGGSGNTIYF.

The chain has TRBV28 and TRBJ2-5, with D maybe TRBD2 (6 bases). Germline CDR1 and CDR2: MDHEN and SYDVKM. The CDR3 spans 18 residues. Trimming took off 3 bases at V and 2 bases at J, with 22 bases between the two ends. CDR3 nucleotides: TGTGCCAGCAGTTTTTATCCTGCCAGCCTCGCGGGGCAAGAGACCCAGTACTTC. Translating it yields CASSFYPASLAGQETQYF.

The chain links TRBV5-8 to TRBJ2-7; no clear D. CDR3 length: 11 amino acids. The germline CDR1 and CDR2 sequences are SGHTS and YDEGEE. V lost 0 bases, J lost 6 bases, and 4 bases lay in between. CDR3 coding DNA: TGTGCCAGCAGCTTGGTCGGCGAGCAGTACTTC. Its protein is CASSLVGEQYF.

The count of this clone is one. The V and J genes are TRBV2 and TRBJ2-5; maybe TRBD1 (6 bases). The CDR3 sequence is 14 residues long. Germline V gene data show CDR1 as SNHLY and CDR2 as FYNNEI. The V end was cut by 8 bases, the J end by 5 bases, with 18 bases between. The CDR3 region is CASGTRGAGETQYF. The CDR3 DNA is TGTGCCAGCGGGACAAGGGGCGCCGGGGAGACCCAGTACTTC. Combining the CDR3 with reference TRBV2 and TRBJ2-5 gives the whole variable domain EPEVTQTPSHQVTQMGQEVILRCVPISNHLYFYWYRQILGQKVEFLVSFYNNEISEKSEIFDDQFSVERPDGSNFTLKIRSTKLEDSAMYFCASGTRGAGETQYFGPGTRLLVL.

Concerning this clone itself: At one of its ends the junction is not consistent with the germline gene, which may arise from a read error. CDR3 sequence: CASSLSLGTVKTEAFF. CDR3 DNA: TGTGCCAGCAGCTTGAGCCTTGGGACAGTGAAAACTGAAGCTTTCTTT. The rearrangement uses TRBV5-5 and TRBJ1-1; TRBD1 agrees at 7 bases. CDR3 length: 16 residues. The germline CDR1 and CDR2 sequences are SGHKS and YYEKEE (reference sequence).

The CDR3 spells CASSSQGQYYGYTF. The CDR3 coding sequence is TGTGCCAGCAGCTCCCAGGGACAGTACTATGGCTACACCTTC. The chain links TRBV5-4 to TRBJ1-2; 7 bases fit TRBD1. CDR1 and CDR2 from the germline V gene are SGHNT and YYREEE (reference sequence). V dropped 3 bases and J dropped 3; count of bases not matched to a gene: 5. The CDR3 covers 14 residues.

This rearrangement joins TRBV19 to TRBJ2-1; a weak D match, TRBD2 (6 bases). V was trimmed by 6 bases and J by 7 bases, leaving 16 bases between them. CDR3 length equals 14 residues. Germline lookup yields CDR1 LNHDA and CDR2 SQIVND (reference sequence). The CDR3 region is CASRKLALENEQFF. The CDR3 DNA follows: TGTGCCAGTAGAAAACTAGCCCTTGAGAATGAGCAGTTCTTC.

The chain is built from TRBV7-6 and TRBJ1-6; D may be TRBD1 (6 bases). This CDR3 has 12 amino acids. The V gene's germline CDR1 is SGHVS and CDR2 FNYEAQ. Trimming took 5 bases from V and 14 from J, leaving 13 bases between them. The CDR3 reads CASSPQGGSLHF. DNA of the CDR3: TGTGCCAGCAGCCCACAAGGGGGATCCCTCCACTTT.

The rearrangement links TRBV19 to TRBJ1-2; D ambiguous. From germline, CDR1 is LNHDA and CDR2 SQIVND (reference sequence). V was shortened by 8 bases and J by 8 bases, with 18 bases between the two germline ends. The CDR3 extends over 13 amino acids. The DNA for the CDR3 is TGTGCCAGTCACCTAACCCGGGAAAACGGCTACACCTTC. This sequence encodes CASHLTRENGYTF.

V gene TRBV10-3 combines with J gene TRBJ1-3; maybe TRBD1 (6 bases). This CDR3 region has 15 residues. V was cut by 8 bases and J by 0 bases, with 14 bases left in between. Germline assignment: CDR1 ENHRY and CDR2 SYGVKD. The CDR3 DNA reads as TGTGCCATCGCGGGGGGCCCTTACTCTGGAAACACCATATATTTT. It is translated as CAIAGGPYSGNTIYF.

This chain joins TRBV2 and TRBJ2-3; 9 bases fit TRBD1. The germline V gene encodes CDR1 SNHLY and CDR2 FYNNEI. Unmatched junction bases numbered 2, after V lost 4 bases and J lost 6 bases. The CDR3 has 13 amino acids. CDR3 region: CASSVTGGDTQYF. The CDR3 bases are TGTGCCAGCAGTGTAACAGGGGGCGATACGCAGTATTTT.

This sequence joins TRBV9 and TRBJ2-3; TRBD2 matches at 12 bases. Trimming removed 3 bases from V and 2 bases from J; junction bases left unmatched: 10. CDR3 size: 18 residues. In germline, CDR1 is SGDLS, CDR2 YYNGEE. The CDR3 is CASSAFRLAGELTDTQYF. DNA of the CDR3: TGTGCCAGCAGCGCCTTTCGACTAGCGGGGGAACTCACAGATACGCAGTATTTT.

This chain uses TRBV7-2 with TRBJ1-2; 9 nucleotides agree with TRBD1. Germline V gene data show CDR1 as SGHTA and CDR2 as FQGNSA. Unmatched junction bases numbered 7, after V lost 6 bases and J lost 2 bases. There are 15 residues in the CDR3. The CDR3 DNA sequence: TGTGCCAGCAGGCGAAGGACAGGGGTAAACTATGGCTACACCTTC. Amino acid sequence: CASRRRTGVNYGYTF. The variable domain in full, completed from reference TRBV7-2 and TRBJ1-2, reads GAGVSQSPSNKVTEKGKDVELRCDPISGHTALYWYRQSLGQGLEFLIYFQGNSAPDKSGLPSDRFSAERTGGSVSTLTIQRTQQEDSAVYLCASRRRTGVNYGYTFGSGTRLTVV.

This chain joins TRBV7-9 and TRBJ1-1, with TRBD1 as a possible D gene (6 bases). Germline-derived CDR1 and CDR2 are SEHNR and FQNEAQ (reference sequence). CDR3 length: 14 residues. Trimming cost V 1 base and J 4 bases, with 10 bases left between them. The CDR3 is CASSLDSRGTEAFF. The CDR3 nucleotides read TGTGCCAGCAGCTTAGATAGCAGGGGCACTGAAGCTTTCTTT. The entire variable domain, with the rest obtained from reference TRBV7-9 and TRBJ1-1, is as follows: DTGVSQNPRHKITKRGQNVTFRCDPISEHNRLYWYRQTLGQGPEFLTYFQNEAQLEKSRLLSDRFSAERPKGSFSTLEIQRTEQGDSAMYLCASSLDSRGTEAFFGQGTRLTVV.

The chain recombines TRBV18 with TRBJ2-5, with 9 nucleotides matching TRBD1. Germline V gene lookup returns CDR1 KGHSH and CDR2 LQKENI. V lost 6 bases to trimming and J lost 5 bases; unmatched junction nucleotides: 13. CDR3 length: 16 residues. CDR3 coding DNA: TGTGCCAGCTCTCCGAGGCCGGGACAGGGTAAGGAGACCCAGTACTTC. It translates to CASSPRPGQGKETQYF.